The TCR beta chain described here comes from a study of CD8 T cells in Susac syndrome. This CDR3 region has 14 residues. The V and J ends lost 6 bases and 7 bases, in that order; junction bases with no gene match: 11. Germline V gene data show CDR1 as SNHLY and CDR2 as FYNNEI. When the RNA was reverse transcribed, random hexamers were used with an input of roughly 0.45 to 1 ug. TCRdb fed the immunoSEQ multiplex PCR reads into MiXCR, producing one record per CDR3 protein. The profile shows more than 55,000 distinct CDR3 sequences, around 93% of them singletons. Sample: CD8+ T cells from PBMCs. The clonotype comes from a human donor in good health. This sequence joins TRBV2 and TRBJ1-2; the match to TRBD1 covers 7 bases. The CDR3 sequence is CASRAGQSTPGYTF. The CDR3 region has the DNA TGTGCCAGCAGGGCGGGACAGTCGACGCCTGGCTACACCTTC.